This T cell receptor (beta chain) was sequenced for a study of T-cell memory formation after mild COVID-19. One entry per CDR3 protein, called by TCRdb with MiXCR from the 5' RACE reads. The table lists some 40,000 distinct CDR3 sequences, 6% to 6.5% of them singletons. The CDR3 runs 14 residues. In germline, CDR1 is SQVTM, CDR2 ANQGSEA. Trimming shortened V by 3 bases and J by 0 bases, and 9 bases separated the two germline ends. This clonotype was recorded at least ten times. Sequencing was done on a sample of PBMCs or a T cell subset sorted from them (not recorded which). The V gene is TRBV29-1, the J gene TRBJ2-1; a weak D match, TRBD2 (5 bases). The origin of this receptor is an adult who had mild COVID-19 (a few samples of this study predate the infection). Cell type and time point are not known. CDR3 DNA: TGCAGCGTTGAGCGGGTGAGCTCCTACAATGAGCAGTTCTTC. Amino acids: CSVERVSSYNEQFF.